This passage covers 6 T cell receptor beta chains from one sample sequenced in a study of beta chain features in type 1 diabetes. Points from the study as a whole: TCRB CDR3s were moderately but significantly shorter in Type 1 diabetes patients in all four CD4+ subsets.

Their antigen targets remain unknown. The entirety of the isolated RNA underwent reverse transcription, so expressed TCRB transcripts were sequenced. Only in-frame clones appear in the TCRdb table, and some are missing; sequencing was by immunoSEQ multiplex PCR. The table shows around 260,000 clones, with around 20% occurring only once. Sequenced material: naive CD4+ T cells from blood. The receptors come from a woman in her 40s with type 1 diabetes.

The V and J genes are TRBV6-1 and TRBJ2-7, with a tentative D call TRBD1 (6 bases). Trimming removed 5 bases from V and 1 base from J, with 15 bases in between. This CDR3 has 15 residues. The germline CDR1 and CDR2 sequences are MNHNS and SASEGT. CDR3 protein: CASSRGTSLSYEQYF. The CDR3 DNA sequence: TGTGCCAGCAGTAGGGGGACATCCTTGTCCTACGAGCAGTACTTC.

This chain uses TRBV28 with TRBJ1-5; 7 bases are a match to TRBD1. CDR1 is MDHEN, CDR2 SYDVKM, per germline. This CDR3 spans 15 amino acids. V lost 8 bases to trimming and J lost 0 bases; unmatched junction nucleotides: 7. The CDR3, as DNA: TGTGCCAGCGGACAGGCGGTTTATAGCAATCAGCCCCAGCATTTT. This translates into CASGQAVYSNQPQHF.

V is TRBV28 and J is TRBJ1-1, with a possible D match to TRBD1 (6 bases). The germline gives CDR1 MDHEN, CDR2 SYDVKM. There are 13 residues in the CDR3. V lost 2 bases and J lost 10, with 14 bases in between. CDR3 region: CASSLRVRGGAFF. The CDR3 DNA is TGTGCCAGCAGTTTAAGGGTTAGAGGGGGAGCTTTCTTT.

The V and J genes are TRBV19 and TRBJ1-5; TRBD1 might be the D (5 bases). The CDR3 length is 14 residues. With 9 bases removed from V and 6 bases from J, the gap between germline ends came to 18 bases. Germline V gene sequence: CDR1 LNHDA, CDR2 SQIVND (reference sequence). In DNA form, the CDR3 reads TGTGCCAGCTGGGATCAGGGAACCCTTCAGCCCCAGCATTTT. Protein product: CASWDQGTLQPQHF.

In its sample, this clone was seen a few times. V usage is TRBV5-6 and J usage is TRBJ2-1, with 8 bases identical to TRBD1. With V trimmed by 3 bases and J by 15 bases, 5 bases remained unmatched. This CDR3 spans 11 amino acids. CDR1 and CDR2 from the germline V gene are SGHDT and YYEEEE. CDR3 residues: CASSSGGRGFF. The CDR3 DNA reads TGTGCCAGCAGCTCAGGGGGCCGGGGGTTCTTC.

This clone was counted once. The chain combines TRBV19 with TRBJ1-5; D is ambiguous. V gave up 7 bases and J gave up 7 bases, with 17 bases separating them. Germline-derived CDR1 and CDR2 are LNHDA and SQIVND (reference sequence). This CDR3 has 14 residues. The DNA for the CDR3 is TGTGCCAGTACCGTTGAGGAAAAGATACAGCCCCAGCATTTT. Translation: CASTVEEKIQPQHF. Full variable domain (rest looked up from reference TRBV19 and TRBJ1-5): DGGITQSPKYLFRKEGQNVTLSCEQNLNHDAMYWYRQDPGQGLRLIYYSQIVNDFQKGDIAEGYSVSREKKESFPLTVTSAQKNPTAFYLCASTVEEKIQPQHFGDGTRLSIL.